This note documents a single TCR beta chain sequence. Produced via immunoSEQ multiplex PCR; TCRdb's table is partial and in-frame only. This table has around 300,000 clones, 65% to 90% appearing once. CDR3 size: 15 residues. Germline V gene data show CDR1 as SGHAT and CDR2 as FQNNGV. V was clipped by 3 bases and J by 0 bases, with 9 bases between them. The source of the sample is a study of blood T cell repertoires in COVID-19. Study in general: From the United States, Italy and Spain came samples of acute and convalescent COVID-19.

Enrolled during active infection, Seattle patients were then followed longitudinally. The chain uses TRBV11-2 and TRBJ1-5; maybe TRBD1 (6 bases). The clonotype was recovered from a woman aged 70-85 years with COVID-19, enrolled during active disease. The sequenced sample consisted of peripheral blood. CDR3 nucleotides: TGTGCCAGCAGCTTGGGGGGGGCTAGCAATCAGCCCCAGCATTTT. Encoded protein: CASSLGGASNQPQHF.